The clone carrying this T cell receptor beta chain has a handful of counts. This entry comes from a study of regulatory T cells in long-lasting Graves disease. The TCR beta library used iRepertoire HTBI primers with Arm-PCR amplification of CDR3. Each CDR3 protein is one row after TCRdb ran MiXCR on the multiplex PCR reads. The table includes roughly 450,000 distinct CDR3 sequences, 22% detected once. Time point: persistent/refractory GD, antithyroid drugs over 5 years with positive TRAb. There was RNA extracted from PBMCs, and the TCR library was made from it. The TCR was taken from a female donor with Graves disease. Specimen: peripheral blood mononuclear cells (PBMCs), collected when the disease was refractory, from a patient treated with antithyroid drugs.

CDR3 in DNA: TGTGCCAGCAGCTTGGCACAGACTCCAGCGGCCGGGGAGCTGTTTTTT. It yields the protein CASSLAQTPAAGELFF. The V and J genes are TRBV5-6 and TRBJ2-2, with a tentative D call TRBD2 (5 bases). The CDR3 spans 16 residues. Trimming cost V 0 bases and J 6 bases, with 15 bases left between them. In germline, CDR1 is SGHDT, CDR2 YYEEEE.